The T cell receptor beta chain under discussion was sequenced for a study of breast tumors, draining lymph nodes, adjacent tissues (dated by TCRdb to about 2016). Background for the entire study: The study compared TCR beta repertoires across tumor, adjacent nontumor tissue and axillary lymph nodes from breast cancer patients. In human breast cancer, the study set out to assess how tumor, surrounding tissue and draining lymph node repertoires relate to one another and whether T cells might be exchanged between them.

The paper's findings and limits, for the study overall: Tumor and nontumor tissue repertoires were significantly more similar in luminal-like than in basal-like breast cancer. Rather than being directly demonstrated, the conclusion that tumor T cells originate in lymph nodes was presented as consistent with a hypothesis. The data were considered consistent with the idea that most tumor T cells come from the lymph node and then expand in tumor tissue. T-cell repertoire diversity in tumors was found to be lower than in lymph nodes but higher than in nontumor tissue, and preferential V and J gene usage was observed.

In this sample, this clonotype turned up many times. Its antigen is currently not known. Base qualities are not provided; no much larger clone lies one nucleotide away. The lymph node samples were taken from the axillary draining lymph nodes of breast cancer patients. TCRdb lists the instrument as Illumina HiSeq 2000. TCR beta chain libraries were generated through multiplex PCR amplification. High-throughput sequencing was used to analyze the amplified TCR beta chain products. TCRdb trimmed public reads at Q25 via fastp, called clones via MiXCR and kept in-frame beta chains. Each CDR3 protein gets just one entry, which takes the most common genes and DNA from the rows behind it. The table for this sample lists around 300,000 distinct CDR3 sequences; over 30% of them were counted only once. Jointly, the top ten make up approximately 1% of the sample. The clonotype was recovered from a female donor with breast cancer. Some clones in this sample may be carry-over from other donors' samples. The sample comprised axillary lymph node tissue.

The CDR3 amino acid sequence is: CASRRQGELSGNTIYF. The sequenced DNA is TGTGCCAGCAGAAGACAGGGTGAGCTCTCTGGAAACACCATATATTTT. The rearrangement joined TRBV6-2 or TRBV6-3 to TRBJ1-3; the junction holds 7 bases that match TRBD1. The CDR3, from cysteine to phenylalanine, totals 16 residues. The only DNA kept is the CDR3, 48 bases in frame from the first base. The germline V gene provides CDR1 MNHEY and CDR2 SVGEGT. Germline trimming: 6 bases from V, 0 bases from J; junction bases outside gene matches: 8.